One sample yielded the 26 T cell receptor beta chains listed below, sequenced in a study of pediatric ulcerative colitis. Sequencing was performed with immunoSEQ multiplex PCR; in TCRdb, only in-frame clones are kept and a portion is missing. The sample lists approximately 15,000 clones; approximately 74% were seen once. The rectum was sampled with one to two pinch biopsies at colonoscopy. Sequencing was carried out using gut tissue. The receptors derive from a girl between 5 and 17 years old with moderate ulcerative colitis.

Comments on this clone: The germline gene is not matched at one end of the junction; a read error may be the cause. The chain joins TRBV11-2 to TRBJ2-7, with 8 bases aligning to TRBD1. Germline values: CDR1 SGHAT, CDR2 FQNNGV. CDR3 length equals 13 residues. The CDR3 is CASSLERGTGEDF. CDR3 DNA sequence: TGTGCCAGCAGCTTAGAAAGAGGGACAGGAGAGGACTTC.

This sequence joins TRBV19 and TRBJ2-1; 7 bases are shared with TRBD2. This CDR3 has 15 residues. V lost 3 bases, J lost 0 bases, and 2 bases stayed unmatched. Germline values: CDR1 LNHDA, CDR2 SQIVND (reference sequence). The CDR3 loop reads CASSMGGSSYNEQFF. The DNA for the CDR3 is TGTGCCAGTAGTATGGGAGGGAGCTCCTACAATGAGCAGTTCTTC.

V and J are TRBV10-3 and TRBJ1-3; D unclear. The CDR3 covers 13 residues. Trimming left V 3 bases short and J 4 bases short, with 7 bases between. Per the germline V gene, CDR1 is ENHRY and CDR2 is SYGVKD. CDR3 nucleotide sequence: TGTGCCATCAGTGACGGAGGGGGAAACACCATATATTTT. Translated: CAISDGGGNTIYF.

Only a few counts were recorded for this clone. The CDR3 DNA reads as TGTGCCTGGAGTGTGGGGGGTCTCGATCAGCCCCAGCATTTT. This encodes CAWSVGGLDQPQHF. The chain has TRBV30 and TRBJ1-5; weak D call: TRBD1 (5 bases). Per germline, CDR1 GTSNPN and CDR2 SVGIG (reference sequence). The CDR3 loop spans 14 amino acids. The V end was cut by 0 bases, the J end by 5 bases, with 11 bases between. The full variable domain, its missing parts supplied by reference TRBV30 and TRBJ1-5, is SQTIHQWPATLVQPVGSPLSLECTVEGTSNPNLYWYRQAAGRGLQLLFYSVGIGQISSEVPQNLSASRPQDRQFILSSKKLLLSDSGFYLCAWSVGGLDQPQHFGDGTRLSIL.

The chain has TRBV9 and TRBJ1-1, with D maybe TRBD1 (6 bases). Germline assignment: CDR1 SGDLS and CDR2 YYNGEE. This CDR3 contains 13 residues. Between the trimmed V and J ends, which lost 2 bases and 3 bases, there was a span of 8 bases. The CDR3 reads CASSVAGDTEAFF. Here the CDR3 DNA reads TGTGCCAGCAGCGTGGCAGGGGACACTGAAGCTTTCTTT.

Only a few counts were recorded for this clone. The CDR3, as DNA: TGTGCTAGCTCCTTGGAGTACCAAGAGACCCAGTACTTC. This encodes CASSLEYQETQYF. V usage is TRBV7-7 and J usage is TRBJ2-5; D uncertain. The CDR3 has 13 residues. Germline CDR1 SSHAT, CDR2 FNYEAQ (reference sequence).

In its sample, this clone was seen a few times. V and J are TRBV19 and TRBJ1-5; D call uncertain. Trimming left V 3 bases short and J 6 bases short, with 12 bases between. CDR1 LNHDA and CDR2 SQIVND come from the germline V gene (reference sequence). This CDR3 is built from 14 residues. Here the CDR3 reads CASSMGSRSQPQHF. The CDR3 nucleotides are TGTGCCAGTAGTATGGGGAGTCGTAGTCAGCCCCAGCATTTT. The complete variable domain, with remaining parts taken from reference TRBV19 and TRBJ1-5, reads DGGITQSPKYLFRKEGQNVTLSCEQNLNHDAMYWYRQDPGQGLRLIYYSQIVNDFQKGDIAEGYSVSREKKESFPLTVTSAQKNPTAFYLCASSMGSRSQPQHFGDGTRLSIL.

V gene TRBV7-8 combines with J gene TRBJ1-1; D uncertain. There are 13 residues in the CDR3. The V end was cut by 5 bases, the J end by 2 bases, with 9 bases between. The germline CDR1 and CDR2 sequences are SGHVS and FQNEAQ. CDR3 region: CASSIGLNTEAFF. The CDR3 DNA reads as TGTGCCAGCAGCATCGGACTTAACACTGAAGCTTTCTTT.

This chain uses TRBV12-5 with TRBJ2-3; D not certain. The CDR3 has 15 amino acids. V was pared by 6 bases and J by 0 bases, with 13 bases between. Germline CDR1 is LGHNT and CDR2 is FRNRAP. CDR3 protein: CASGGGYGSTDTQYF. CDR3 DNA: TGTGCTAGTGGGGGCGGTTATGGGAGCACAGATACGCAGTATTTT.

The V and J genes are TRBV14 and TRBJ1-4, with unresolved D. Trimming took 2 bases from V and 8 from J, leaving 18 bases between them. CDR1 and CDR2 (germline): SGHDN, FVKESK. The CDR3 contains 16 residues. CDR3 loop: CASSQMLTGRREKLFF. The CDR3, as DNA: TGTGCCAGCAGCCAAATGTTGACCGGACGGAGGGAAAAACTGTTTTTT.

This clone was seen only a few times. The CDR3 DNA is TGTGCCAGCAGTGAAGGGTGGTCGGCAGTGAACACTGAAGCTTTCTTT. It codes for CASSEGWSAVNTEAFF. V is TRBV2 and J is TRBJ1-1; no firm D call. In germline, CDR1 is SNHLY, CDR2 FYNNEI. The CDR3 has 16 residues. Trimming took off 1 base at V and 0 bases at J, with 12 bases between the two ends.

This clone was seen more than once but under ten times. The chain couples TRBV28 to TRBJ1-5; the match to TRBD1 covers 7 bases. In germline, CDR1 is MDHEN, CDR2 SYDVKM. This CDR3 has 16 amino acids. J lost 1 base, V lost 3 bases, and 6 bases had no gene match. CDR3 residues: CASSLPRGSSNQPQHF. Here the CDR3 DNA reads TGTGCCAGCAGTTTGCCCAGGGGGAGCAGCAATCAGCCCCAGCATTTT. Variable domain in full (rest from reference TRBV28 and TRBJ1-5): DVKVTQSSRYLVKRTGEKVFLECVQDMDHENMFWYRQDPGLGLRLIYFSYDVKMKEKGDIPEGYSVSREKKERFSLILESASTNQTSMYLCASSLPRGSSNQPQHFGDGTRLSIL.

The rearrangement joins TRBV11-3 to TRBJ2-1; maybe TRBD1 (6 bases). Trimming shortened V by 6 bases and J by 4 bases, and 7 bases separated the two germline ends. Germline CDR1 and CDR2: SGHNT and YENEEA. This CDR3 region has 12 residues. The CDR3 loop reads CASSRGYNEQFF. The CDR3 nucleotides read TGTGCCAGCAGTAGGGGGTACAATGAGCAGTTCTTC. Based on the CDR3 plus reference TRBV11-3 and TRBJ2-1, the full variable domain is EAGVVQSPRYKIIEKKQPVAFWCNPISGHNTLYWYLQNLGQGPELLIRYENEEAVDDSQLPKDRFSAERLKGVDSTLKIQPAELGDSAVYLCASSRGYNEQFFGPGTRLTVL.

This clone has only a few counts. The rearrangement links TRBV6-5 to TRBJ2-7; D not resolved. Germline CDR1 MNHEY, CDR2 SVGAGI. V gave up 6 bases and J gave up 1 base, with 7 bases separating them. This CDR3 contains 12 residues. CDR3 sequence reads: CASSDASYEQYF. The CDR3 region has the DNA TGTGCCAGCAGCGACGCGTCCTACGAGCAGTACTTC.

This clone was seen a few times. The chain combines TRBV27 with TRBJ1-3; a weak D match, TRBD1 (6 bases). The CDR3 extends over 18 amino acids. Trimming left V 7 bases short and J 0 bases short, with 22 bases between. Germline assignment: CDR1 MNHEY and CDR2 SMNVEV (reference sequence). The CDR3 protein is CASTTPPEGHNSGNTIYF. CDR3 bases: TGTGCCAGCACAACTCCACCTGAGGGACACAACTCTGGAAACACCATATATTTT.

The rearrangement links TRBV6-5 to TRBJ1-3; D is unclear. The V gene's germline CDR1 is MNHEY and CDR2 SVGAGI. The CDR3 has 13 residues. The V end was cut by 3 bases, the J end by 4 bases, with 7 bases between. CDR3 coding DNA: TGTGCCAGCAGTTATACGCAAGGAAACACCATATATTTT. Translating it yields CASSYTQGNTIYF.

The chain employs TRBV11-3 and TRBJ2-1; 9 positions match TRBD2. Germline loops: CDR1 SGHNT, CDR2 YENEEA. With 3 bases clipped from V and 2 bases from J, the junction kept 2 bases outside the gene matches. This CDR3 region has 15 residues. Here the CDR3 DNA reads TGTGCCAGCAGCTTTAGCGGGAGCGCCTACAATGAGCAGTTCTTC. This translates into CASSFSGSAYNEQFF.

The chain joins TRBV5-1 to TRBJ1-2; no reliable D call. Trimming took 2 bases from V and 8 from J, leaving 13 bases between them. This CDR3 comprises 13 residues. Per the germline V gene, CDR1 is SGHRS and CDR2 is YFSETQ. CDR3 residues: CASSFRASRGYTF. The CDR3 bases are TGCGCCAGCAGCTTCCGGGCCTCCAGGGGCTACACCTTC.

The CDR3 nucleotides read TGTGCCAGCAGCCCTCAACAACAGGGTGAAAAACTGTTTTTT. It specifies CASSPQQQGEKLFF. This chain connects TRBV7-9 to TRBJ1-4; tentatively, D is TRBD1 (6 bases). This CDR3 is built from 14 residues. The V end lost 5 bases, the J end lost 7 bases, and 14 bases lay between the germline ends. Germline assignment: CDR1 SEHNR and CDR2 FQNEAQ (reference sequence).

As regards this clone: Other DNA sequences in the same sample also yield this CDR3. This chain connects TRBV5-1 to TRBJ1-2, with 7 bases fitting TRBD1. CDR3 length: 13 amino acids. Germline V gene data show CDR1 as SGHRS and CDR2 as YFSETQ. J was trimmed by 4 bases and V by 0 bases; bases with no gene match: 0. CDR3 amino acids: CASSLGDSYGYTF. The CDR3 DNA follows: TGCGCCAGCAGCTTGGGGGACAGCTATGGCTACACCTTC.

This clone was found once. The gene calls are TRBV11-2 and TRBJ2-7; D is perhaps TRBD1 (5 bases). The CDR3 is 13 amino acids. Germline CDR1 is SGHAT and CDR2 is FQNNGV. V was shortened by 3 bases and J by 5 bases, with 11 bases between the two germline ends. The DNA for the CDR3 is TGTGCCAGCAGCTTTACAGGATTGGACGAGCAGTACTTC. Its protein is CASSFTGLDEQYF.

This chain's CDR3 is CASRSRVSFTDTQYF. CDR3 DNA: TGTGCCAGCAGGAGTAGGGTTTCCTTCACAGATACGCAGTATTTT. The chain uses TRBV4-2 and TRBJ2-3, with D unclear. V dropped 6 bases and J dropped 2 bases, with 15 bases sitting between them. Germline V gene lookup returns CDR1 LGHNA and CDR2 YNFKEQ. CDR3 length: 15 amino acids.

Relative to its sample, this clone is medium-sized (0.01 to 0.1%). V and J are TRBV29-1 and TRBJ1-1; TRBD1 might be the D (6 bases). Germline V gene sequence: CDR1 SQVTM, CDR2 ANQGSEA. The CDR3 has 13 residues. V was trimmed by 4 bases and J by 4 bases, leaving 13 bases between them. This chain's CDR3 is CSVGESQGTEAFF. The CDR3 DNA reads TGCAGCGTTGGAGAGTCACAGGGCACTGAAGCTTTCTTT.

This clone came up once. The CDR3, as DNA: TGCAGCGTTGTAGACCGGGACGGGGAAAACATTCAGTACTTC. It is translated as CSVVDRDGENIQYF. The gene calls are TRBV29-1 and TRBJ2-4; possibly TRBD1 or TRBD2 for D (5 bases each). Germline CDR1 is SQVTM and CDR2 is ANQGSEA. V dropped 4 bases and J dropped 5 bases, with 15 bases sitting between them. This CDR3 is built from 14 residues.

This clone was picked up a small number of times. The gene calls are TRBV7-9 and TRBJ1-1, with a possible D match to TRBD1 (6 bases). V was trimmed by 3 bases and J by 4 bases, leaving 9 bases between them. The CDR3 extends over 13 amino acids. Germline assignment: CDR1 SEHNR and CDR2 FQNEAQ (reference sequence). The CDR3 region has the DNA TGTGCCAGCAGCTTTGGGGGGCTCACTGAAGCTTTCTTT. It yields the protein CASSFGGLTEAFF.

V usage is TRBV13 and J usage is TRBJ2-1; maybe TRBD1 (6 bases). The CDR3 consists of 17 residues. V dropped 4 bases and J dropped 3 bases, with 19 bases sitting between them. Germline CDR1 is PRHDT and CDR2 is FYEKMQ (reference sequence). CDR3: CASSSIGGRGGYNEQFF. CDR3 DNA sequence: TGTGCCAGCAGCTCGATAGGGGGAAGGGGCGGCTACAATGAGCAGTTCTTC.